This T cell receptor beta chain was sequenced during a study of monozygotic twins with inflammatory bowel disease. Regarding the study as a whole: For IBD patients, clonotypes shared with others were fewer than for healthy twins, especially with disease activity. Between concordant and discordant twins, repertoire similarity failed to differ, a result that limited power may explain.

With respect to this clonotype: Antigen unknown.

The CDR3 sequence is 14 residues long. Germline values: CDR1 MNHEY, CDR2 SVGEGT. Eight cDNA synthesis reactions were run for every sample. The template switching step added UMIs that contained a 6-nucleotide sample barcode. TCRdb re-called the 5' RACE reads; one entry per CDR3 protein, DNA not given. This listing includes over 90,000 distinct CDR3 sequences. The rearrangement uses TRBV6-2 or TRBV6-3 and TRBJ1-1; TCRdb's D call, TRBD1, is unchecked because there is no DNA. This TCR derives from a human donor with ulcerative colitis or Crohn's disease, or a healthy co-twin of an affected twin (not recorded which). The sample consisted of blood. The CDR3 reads CASSRNVGDTEAFF.